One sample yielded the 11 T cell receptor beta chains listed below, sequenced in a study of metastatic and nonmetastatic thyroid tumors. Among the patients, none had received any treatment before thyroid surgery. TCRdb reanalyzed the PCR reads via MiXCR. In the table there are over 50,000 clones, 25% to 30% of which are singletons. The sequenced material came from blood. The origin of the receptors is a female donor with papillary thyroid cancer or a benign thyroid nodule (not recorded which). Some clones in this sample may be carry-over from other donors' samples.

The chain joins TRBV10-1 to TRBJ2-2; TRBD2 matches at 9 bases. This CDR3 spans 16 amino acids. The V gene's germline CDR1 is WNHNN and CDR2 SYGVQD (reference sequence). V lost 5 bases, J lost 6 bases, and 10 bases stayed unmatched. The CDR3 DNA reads TGCGCCAGCAGTCCAGCGGGAGGAGGGAATGCCGGGGAGCTGTTTTTT. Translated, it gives CASSPAGGGNAGELFF.

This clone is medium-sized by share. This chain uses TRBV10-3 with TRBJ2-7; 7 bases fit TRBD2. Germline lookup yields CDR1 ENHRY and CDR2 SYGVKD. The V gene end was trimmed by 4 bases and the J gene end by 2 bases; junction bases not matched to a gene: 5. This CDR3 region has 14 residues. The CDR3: CAISGSGAPYEQYF. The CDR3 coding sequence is TGTGCCATCAGTGGGAGCGGGGCCCCCTACGAGCAGTACTTC.

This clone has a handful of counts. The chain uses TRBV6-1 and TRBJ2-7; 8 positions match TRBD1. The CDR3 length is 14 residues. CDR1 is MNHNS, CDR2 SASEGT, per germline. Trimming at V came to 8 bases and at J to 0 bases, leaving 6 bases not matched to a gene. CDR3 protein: CASGGRGPSYEQYF. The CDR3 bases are TGTGCCAGCGGAGGCAGGGGGCCCTCCTACGAGCAGTACTTC.

The CDR3 coding sequence is TGTGCCAGCAGCTCAAACGGGGCGGTCGGCTACACCTTC. It encodes CASSSNGAVGYTF. The rearrangement uses TRBV7-3 and TRBJ1-2; D is perhaps TRBD1 (5 bases). Germline V gene data show CDR1 as SGHTA and CDR2 as FQGTGA. Deletions cut 4 bases from V and 8 bases from J, with 14 bases between. The CDR3 length is 13 residues. The variable domain in full, completed from reference TRBV7-3 and TRBJ1-2, reads GAGVSQTPSNKVTEKGKYVELRCDPISGHTALYWYRQSLGQGPEFLIYFQGTGAADDSGLPNDRFFAVRPEGSVSTLKIQRTERGDSAVYLCASSSNGAVGYTFGSGTRLTVV.

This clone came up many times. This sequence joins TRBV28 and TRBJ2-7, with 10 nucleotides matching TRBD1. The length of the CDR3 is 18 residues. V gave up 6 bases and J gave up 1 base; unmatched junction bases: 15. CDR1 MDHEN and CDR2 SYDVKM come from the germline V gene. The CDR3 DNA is TGTGCCAGCAGCTTGACCGGGACAGGGGCCTTTCCTTCCTACGAGCAGTACTTC. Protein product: CASSLTGTGAFPSYEQYF.

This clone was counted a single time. In nucleotides, the CDR3 is TGTGCCAGCAGCTTAGGACAGGGACACACTGAAGCTTTCTTT. Translated, it gives CASSLGQGHTEAFF. This sequence joins TRBV7-8 and TRBJ1-1; 7 bases match TRBD1. The CDR3 contains 14 residues. J lost 3 bases, V lost 1 base, and 2 bases had no gene match. CDR1 and CDR2 (germline): SGHVS, FQNEAQ.

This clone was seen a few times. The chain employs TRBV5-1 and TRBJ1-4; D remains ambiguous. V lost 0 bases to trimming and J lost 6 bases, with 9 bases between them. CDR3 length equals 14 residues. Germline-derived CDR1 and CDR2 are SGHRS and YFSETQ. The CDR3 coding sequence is TGCGCCAGCAGCTTGGGCCGATTCGATGAAAAACTGTTTTTT. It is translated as CASSLGRFDEKLFF.

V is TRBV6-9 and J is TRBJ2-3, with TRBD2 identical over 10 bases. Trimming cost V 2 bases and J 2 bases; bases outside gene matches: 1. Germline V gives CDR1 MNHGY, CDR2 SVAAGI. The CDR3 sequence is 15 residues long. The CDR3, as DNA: TGTGCCAGCAGTTATGGGACTAGCGACACAGATACGCAGTATTTT. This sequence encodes CASSYGTSDTDTQYF.

CDR3 loop: CASSLRGPPHSPLHF. In nucleotides, the CDR3 is TGTGCCAGCAGCTTACGAGGCCCCCCGCATTCACCCCTCCACTTT. The J gene is TRBJ1-6, the V gene TRBV11-2; no firm D call. The CDR3 loop spans 15 amino acids. Germline values: CDR1 SGHAT, CDR2 FQNNGV. V dropped 2 bases and J dropped 8 bases, with 13 bases sitting between them.

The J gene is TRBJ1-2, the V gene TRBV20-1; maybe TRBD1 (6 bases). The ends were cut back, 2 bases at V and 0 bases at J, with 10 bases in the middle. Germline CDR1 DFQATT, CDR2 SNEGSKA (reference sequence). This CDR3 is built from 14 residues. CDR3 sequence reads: CSARIDRPNYGYTF. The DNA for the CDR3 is TGCAGTGCTAGAATAGACAGGCCTAACTATGGCTACACCTTC.

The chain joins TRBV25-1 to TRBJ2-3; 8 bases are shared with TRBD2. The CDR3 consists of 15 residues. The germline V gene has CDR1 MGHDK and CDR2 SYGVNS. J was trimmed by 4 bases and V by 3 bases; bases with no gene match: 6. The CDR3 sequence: CASSDSGRDADTQYF. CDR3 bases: TGTGCCAGCAGTGACAGCGGGAGAGACGCAGATACGCAGTATTTT.